This TCR beta chain was retrieved from a study of blood T cell repertoires in COVID-19. In the study overall: Sources were T cells, B-cell-depleted T cells, or PBMCs; the material itself was cDNA or gDNA.

The CDR3 is 15 amino acids. Trimming cost V 5 bases and J 3 bases; bases outside gene matches: 6. Germline loops: CDR1 SGHTA, CDR2 FQGNSA. Clones were sequenced by immunoSEQ multiplex PCR, and TCRdb holds only the in-frame ones, with some missing. The profile shows roughly 60,000 clones, 85% of them singletons. Sequenced material: peripheral blood. The rearrangement links TRBV7-2 to TRBJ1-5, with 8 bases identical to TRBD1. This TCR was sampled from a human donor in a cohort sampled during active COVID-19. The CDR3 here is CASSQRTGFNQPQHF. CDR3 nucleotide sequence: TGTGCCAGCAGCCAAAGGACAGGGTTCAATCAGCCCCAGCATTTT.